The 22 T cell receptor beta chains presented below share a single source sample, sequenced in a study of shared clonotypes between healthy human individuals. In the naive CD8 group, cells lacked CD45RO and were positively selected for CCR7, so terminally differentiated effector memory CD45RA+ cells were left out. The protocol was immunoSEQ multiplex PCR, while the TCRdb copy is restricted to in-frame clones and leaves out a portion. The profile covers 2 million or so clones, with 85% to 95% appearing a single time and roughly 1% taken by the ten largest. Source material: naive CD8+ T cells sorted from blood. The receptor source for this set is a man between 18 and 35 years old in good health.

The genes are TRBV5-6 and TRBJ2-7; 8 bases fit TRBD1. V shed 4 bases, J shed 1 base, and the junction held 7 bases outside the gene matches. CDR1 is SGHDT, CDR2 YYEEEE, per germline. The CDR3 runs 15 residues. The CDR3 loop is CASSPGQGMSYEQYF. CDR3 nucleotide sequence: TGTGCCAGCAGCCCCGGACAGGGAATGTCCTACGAGCAGTACTTC.

Only one count was recorded for this clone. The chain employs TRBV6-5 and TRBJ1-1; TRBD1 agrees at 9 bases. Germline CDR1 reads MNHEY; CDR2 reads SVGAGI. Trimming cost V 8 bases and J 5 bases; bases outside gene matches: 12. This CDR3 is 15 amino acids long. The CDR3 DNA reads as TGTGCCAGCCTTTCCTCCGGGACAGGGATAACTGAAGCTTTCTTT. Its protein is CASLSSGTGITEAFF.

The CDR3 spells CASNMGQEDWNNQPQHF. The CDR3, as DNA: TGTGCCAGCAATATGGGCCAAGAGGATTGGAACAATCAGCCCCAGCATTTT. V usage is TRBV2 and J usage is TRBJ1-5; no definite D call. CDR1 and CDR2 from the germline V gene are SNHLY and FYNNEI. CDR3 length: 17 amino acids. The V end was cut by 7 bases, the J end by 3 bases, with 22 bases between.

This chain connects TRBV4-1 to TRBJ1-3; no clear D gene. This CDR3 comprises 14 residues. Looked up from germline, CDR1 is MGHRA and CDR2 is YSYEKL. The V end was cut by 4 bases, the J end by 8 bases, with 15 bases between. CDR3 sequence (DNA): TGCGCCAGCAGCCGAGACATGCAGATTGACACCATATATTTT. Residues: CASSRDMQIDTIYF.

This clone showed up just a few times. V and J are TRBV10-3 and TRBJ2-7, with 15 nucleotides matching TRBD2. CDR1 is ENHRY, CDR2 SYGVKD, per germline. CDR3 size: 15 residues. Trimming cost V 4 bases and J 5 bases; bases outside gene matches: 3. The CDR3 DNA follows: TGTGCCATCAGTGCCCGGACTAGCGGGGGGGACGAGCAGTACTTC. It translates to CAISARTSGGDEQYF.

On this clone itself: This sample also contains other DNA sequences that code for the same CDR3. This sequence joins TRBV7-3 and TRBJ2-1, with TRBD2 identical over 7 bases. Per the germline V gene, CDR1 is SGHTA and CDR2 is FQGTGA. The length of the CDR3 is 15 residues. With 1 base clipped from V and 1 base from J, the junction kept 1 base outside the gene matches. Written as DNA, the CDR3 is TGTGCCAGCAGCTTAAGCGGGGGTTCCTACAATGAGCAGTTCTTC. Amino acid sequence: CASSLSGGSYNEQFF. Filled out from reference TRBV7-3 and TRBJ2-1, the complete variable domain reads GAGVSQTPSNKVTEKGKYVELRCDPISGHTALYWYRQSLGQGPEFLIYFQGTGAADDSGLPNDRFFAVRPEGSVSTLKIQRTERGDSAVYLCASSLSGGSYNEQFFGPGTRLTVL.

The chain combines TRBV5-1 with TRBJ1-2; the match to TRBD1 covers 8 bases. Unmatched junction bases numbered 4, after V lost 0 bases and J lost 3 bases. The CDR3 is made up of 15 amino acids. Germline values: CDR1 SGHRS, CDR2 YFSETQ. The CDR3 bases are TGCGCCAGCAGCTTGGCCGTGACAGGGGACTATGGCTACACCTTC. Protein: CASSLAVTGDYGYTF.

The CDR3 region is CASSLAQTRELFF. The CDR3 region has the DNA TGTGCCAGCAGCTTGGCCCAAACCCGGGAGCTGTTTTTT. The chain uses TRBV5-4 and TRBJ2-2; D unresolved. Deletions cut 0 bases from V and 9 bases from J, with 9 bases between. CDR1 is SGHNT and CDR2 is YYREEE in the germline V gene (reference sequence). This CDR3 has 13 residues.

The chain joins TRBV15 to TRBJ1-2, with D unresolved. Germline CDR1 LNHNV, CDR2 YYDKDF (reference sequence). The CDR3 length is 14 residues. The ends were cut back, 1 base at V and 0 bases at J, with 6 bases in the middle. The CDR3 protein is CATSRGGTNYGYTF. The CDR3 DNA sequence: TGTGCCACCAGCAGAGGAGGCACTAACTATGGCTACACCTTC.

The chain couples TRBV7-2 to TRBJ1-1; weak D call: TRBD1 (6 bases). Germline CDR1 is SGHTA and CDR2 is FQGNSA. Trimming cost V 5 bases and J 0 bases, with 10 bases left between them. This CDR3 contains 14 residues. The CDR3 here is CASSITGLNTEAFF. DNA of the CDR3: TGTGCCAGCAGCATTACAGGGTTGAACACTGAAGCTTTCTTT.

The chain couples TRBV6-1 to TRBJ2-2; D not certain. V lost 2 bases and J lost 0, with 10 bases in between. The length of the CDR3 is 16 residues. Germline-derived CDR1 and CDR2 are MNHNS and SASEGT. The CDR3 is CASSEFGVANTGELFF. CDR3 bases: TGTGCCAGCAGTGAATTTGGGGTCGCGAACACCGGGGAGCTGTTTTTT.

As concerns this clone: One end of the junction varies from germline; a read error may be responsible. V usage is TRBV7-7 and J usage is TRBJ2-1, with 11 bases matching TRBD2. The V gene's germline CDR1 is SSHAT and CDR2 FNYEAQ (reference sequence). The CDR3 has 15 residues. The CDR3: CASSSLAGGGNEQFF. The CDR3, as DNA: TGTGCTAGCAGCTCGCTAGCGGGAGGTGGCAATGAGCAGTTCTTC.

The chain uses TRBV11-2 and TRBJ2-5; 9 bases fit TRBD2. The CDR3 consists of 15 residues. J gave up 4 bases and V 7 bases, and 10 bases lay outside the gene matches. CDR1 is SGHAT and CDR2 is FQNNGV in the germline V gene. For the CDR3, the DNA is TGTGCCAGCACCGGTGAGGGCGGGAGGGCAGAGACCCAGTACTTC. Protein: CASTGEGGRAETQYF.

J is TRBJ2-5 and V is TRBV5-1; TRBD2 agrees at 7 bases. The CDR3 consists of 16 residues. Germline V gene sequence: CDR1 SGHRS, CDR2 YFSETQ. The trim removed 0 bases at V and 0 bases at J, leaving 5 bases unmatched. The CDR3 region has the DNA TGCGCCAGCAGCTTGGAGAAGGGAGGGTACCAAGAGACCCAGTACTTC. Protein sequence: CASSLEKGGYQETQYF.

Regarding this clone: Other DNA sequences in this sample translate to the same CDR3. The V call is TRBV4-1, the J call TRBJ2-1; D gene unclear. This CDR3 spans 13 amino acids. Per germline, CDR1 MGHRA and CDR2 YSYEKL. Between the trimmed V and J ends, which lost 2 bases and 5 bases, there was a span of 7 bases. The CDR3 bases are TGCGCCAGCAGCCAACAATTAGACAATGAGCAGTTCTTC. It yields the protein CASSQQLDNEQFF.

The chain recombines TRBV7-9 with TRBJ2-5; 9 nucleotides line up with TRBD1. Trimming took 2 bases from V and 4 from J; bases not matched to a gene: 2. The CDR3 covers 14 residues. Germline V gene sequence: CDR1 SEHNR, CDR2 FQNEAQ (reference sequence). The CDR3 loop reads CASSLTGGLETQYF. Here the CDR3 DNA reads TGTGCCAGCAGCTTAACAGGGGGCCTAGAGACCCAGTACTTC.

The chain carries TRBV27 and TRBJ2-7; D remains unclear. Looked up from germline, CDR1 is MNHEY and CDR2 is SMNVEV (reference sequence). The V and J ends lost 2 bases and 4 bases respectively, with 9 bases between them. This CDR3 contains 13 residues. CDR3 region: CASSLEAQYEQYF. In DNA, the CDR3 is TGTGCCAGCAGTTTAGAGGCTCAATACGAGCAGTACTTC.

The chain recombines TRBV30 with TRBJ1-4, with 8 nucleotides matching TRBD1. CDR1 and CDR2 (germline): GTSNPN, SVGIG (reference sequence). CDR3 length: 15 amino acids. The junction had 8 bases not matched to a gene; V was cut back by 2 bases and J by 6 bases. In nucleotides, the CDR3 is TGTGCCTGGAGTATATGGACAGGGATAGATGAAAAACTGTTTTTT. Its protein is CAWSIWTGIDEKLFF. Full variable domain (rest looked up from reference TRBV30 and TRBJ1-4): SQTIHQWPATLVQPVGSPLSLECTVEGTSNPNLYWYRQAAGRGLQLLFYSVGIGQISSEVPQNLSASRPQDRQFILSSKKLLLSDSGFYLCAWSIWTGIDEKLFFGSGTQLSVL.

The rearrangement joins TRBV28 to TRBJ1-6; TRBD1 might be the D (5 bases). Trimming took 3 bases from V and 10 from J, leaving 13 bases between them. There are 14 residues in the CDR3. Germline CDR1 and CDR2: MDHEN and SYDVKM. CDR3 in DNA: TGTGCCAGCAGTTTCCAGGGACTAGGGTCACCCCTCCACTTT. Amino acids: CASSFQGLGSPLHF. Looking up the rest from reference TRBV28 and TRBJ1-6 gives the full variable domain: DVKVTQSSRYLVKRTGEKVFLECVQDMDHENMFWYRQDPGLGLRLIYFSYDVKMKEKGDIPEGYSVSREKKERFSLILESASTNQTSMYLCASSFQGLGSPLHFGNGTRLTVT.

The chain is built from TRBV7-9 and TRBJ2-3; a possible D gene is TRBD2 (6 bases). With 4 bases removed from V and 8 bases from J, the gap between germline ends came to 13 bases. The CDR3 consists of 13 residues. Germline V CDR1 and CDR2: SEHNR, FQNEAQ (reference sequence). The CDR3 is CASSSPLGGTQYF. The DNA of the CDR3 is TGTGCCAGCAGCTCCCCATTGGGGGGTACGCAGTATTTT. Based on the CDR3 plus reference TRBV7-9 and TRBJ2-3, the full variable domain is DTGVSQNPRHKITKRGQNVTFRCDPISEHNRLYWYRQTLGQGPEFLTYFQNEAQLEKSRLLSDRFSAERPKGSFSTLEIQRTEQGDSAMYLCASSSPLGGTQYFGPGTRLTVL.

The J gene is TRBJ2-7, the V gene TRBV5-6, with D uncertain. The CDR3 contains 13 residues. Germline-derived CDR1 and CDR2 are SGHDT and YYEEEE. V lost 4 bases, J lost 3 bases, and 11 bases lay in between. The CDR3 DNA is TGTGCCAGCAGCCCGAACCCTAGCTACGAGCAGTACTTC. This translates into CASSPNPSYEQYF. Filled out from reference TRBV5-6 and TRBJ2-7, the complete variable domain reads DAGVTQSPTHLIKTRGQQVTLRCSPKSGHDTVSWYQQALGQGPQFIFQYYEEEERQRGNFPDRFSGHQFPNYSSELNVNALLLGDSALYLCASSPNPSYEQYFGPGTRLTVT.

The V call is TRBV5-4, the J call TRBJ2-2; the D is unclear. This CDR3 has 15 residues. V dropped 0 bases and J dropped 2 bases, with 8 bases sitting between them. CDR1 is SGHNT, CDR2 YYREEE, per germline (reference sequence). Here the CDR3 DNA reads TGTGCCAGCAGCTTGGGGACGGTAAACACCGGGGAGCTGTTTTTT. As protein: CASSLGTVNTGELFF.